This T cell receptor (beta chain) was sequenced for a study of blood T cell repertoires in COVID-19. Study as a whole: Italy, Spain and the United States were the sources of the convalescent and acute COVID-19 samples.

This clone occurred many times. The table came from immunoSEQ multiplex PCR; TCRdb's copy has only in-frame clones and leaves some out. Here the sample spans 150,000 to 200,000 clones, about 85% being singletons. V lost 3 bases and J 0 bases, leaving 12 bases between the germline ends. Germline V gene lookup returns CDR1 LNHDA and CDR2 SQIVND (reference sequence). The CDR3 runs 16 residues. The chain joins TRBV19 to TRBJ1-3; D unclear. Material: peripheral blood. The TCR comes from a human donor with acute or convalescent COVID-19. The donor label of this sample is uncertain. DNA for the CDR3: TGTGCCAGTAGTATGTCGGCAGGAACCTCTGGAAACACCATATATTTT. The encoded protein is CASSMSAGTSGNTIYF.